The 23 T cell receptor beta chains below come from one sample, sequenced in a study of T cells in tuberculosis. Libraries were prepared by immunoSEQ multiplex PCR; TCRdb keeps only in-frame clonotypes and omits some of them. The sample yields some 41,000 clones, about 94% seen once. The source material was PBMCs. Every receptor here comes from a donor aged 10-30 years with latent tuberculosis or without tuberculosis infection. Some clones in this sample may be carry-over from other donors' samples.

V is TRBV4-2 and J is TRBJ1-1; possibly TRBD1 for D (5 bases). The V end lost 4 bases, the J end lost 5 bases, and 20 bases lay between the germline ends. CDR1 and CDR2 from the germline V gene are LGHNA and YNFKEQ. The CDR3 runs 16 residues. DNA for the CDR3: TGTGCCAGCAGCCGCACGGCGGGGAGGCGGGGGACTGAAGCTTTCTTT. It specifies CASSRTAGRRGTEAFF.

CDR3 DNA: TGTGCCAGCAGCTTAGCAGGGGGCTCTGGAAACACCATATATTTT. It codes for CASSLAGGSGNTIYF. The chain recombines TRBV7-2 with TRBJ1-3; a possible D gene is TRBD1 (6 bases). Trimming stripped 0 bases from V and 0 bases from J, with 6 bases between. The CDR3 contains 15 residues. Germline CDR1 reads SGHTA; CDR2 reads FQGNSA.

The J gene is TRBJ1-3, the V gene TRBV27; D gene ambiguous. CDR1 MNHEY and CDR2 SMNVEV come from the germline V gene (reference sequence). V lost 3 bases and J lost 5, with 14 bases in between. This CDR3 is 15 amino acids long. This CDR3 reads CASSLRGTTRNTIYF. CDR3 nucleotide sequence: TGTGCCAGCAGTTTGAGAGGAACTACCCGAAACACCATATATTTT.

This clone was seen a single time. The V gene is TRBV7-3, the J gene TRBJ2-1; 7 bases map to TRBD1. The CDR3 is made up of 16 amino acids. Germline V CDR1 and CDR2: SGHTA, FQGTGA. V trimming: 5 bases; J trimming: 2 bases; junction bases outside the gene matches: 9. This CDR3 reads CASSLQTGSPYNEQFF. The CDR3 DNA reads as TGTGCCAGCAGCCTCCAGACAGGGAGCCCCTACAATGAGCAGTTCTTC.

The V call is TRBV7-2, the J call TRBJ2-7; no clear D gene. Per germline, CDR1 SGHTA and CDR2 FQGNSA. V dropped 2 bases and J dropped 2 bases, with 13 bases sitting between them. The CDR3 consists of 15 residues. The CDR3 region is CASSLLSVEAYEQYF. For the CDR3, the DNA is TGTGCCAGCAGCTTATTGTCCGTAGAAGCCTACGAGCAGTACTTC.

The J gene is TRBJ1-2, the V gene TRBV5-1; D is perhaps TRBD1 (6 bases). CDR3 length equals 15 residues. Trimming removed 2 bases from V and 5 bases from J, with 16 bases in between. CDR1 is SGHRS and CDR2 is YFSETQ in the germline V gene. The CDR3 nucleotides are TGCGCCAGCAGCTTCCTACAGGGCAACCTTTATGGCTACACCTTC. Protein product: CASSFLQGNLYGYTF.

The V and J genes are TRBV2 and TRBJ1-2; D is unclear. Germline lookup yields CDR1 SNHLY and CDR2 FYNNEI. V gave up 3 bases and J gave up 8 bases, with 22 bases separating them. CDR3 size: 16 residues. The CDR3 reads CASSDQAAQTPRGYTF. CDR3 sequence (DNA): TGTGCCAGCAGTGATCAGGCAGCACAGACCCCCCGGGGCTACACCTTC.

This clone was observed a single time. This rearrangement joins TRBV2 to TRBJ1-3; 10 bases are shared with TRBD1. The germline CDR1 and CDR2 sequences are SNHLY and FYNNEI. The CDR3 has 16 residues. Losses at the gene ends were 7 bases for V and 0 bases for J; bases not matched to a gene: 6. This CDR3 is CASNQDRGSSGNTIYF. The CDR3 DNA is TGTGCCAGCAACCAGGACAGGGGGTCCTCTGGAAACACCATATATTTT.

The gene calls are TRBV6-5 and TRBJ2-7; D is perhaps TRBD2 (6 bases). Between the trimmed V and J ends, which lost 6 bases and 1 base, there was a span of 13 bases. The CDR3 consists of 14 residues. In germline, CDR1 is MNHEY, CDR2 SVGAGI. The CDR3 region has the DNA TGTGCCAGCAGCATCAGCGGGTCGTCCTACGAGCAGTACGTC. Protein sequence: CASSISGSSYEQYV.

The genes are TRBV16 and TRBJ1-1; 9 bases are shared with TRBD1. Germline V gives CDR1 KGHSY, CDR2 FQNENV. The CDR3 covers 16 residues. The J segment lost 2 bases and the V segment lost 0 bases, leaving 4 bases of the junction unmatched. DNA of the CDR3: TGTGCCAGCAGCCAATCGCGGACAGGGGTCAACACTGAAGCTTTCTTT. This gives the protein CASSQSRTGVNTEAFF.

V is TRBV4-3 and J is TRBJ2-7; 7 bases agree with TRBD1. Germline lookup yields CDR1 LGHNA and CDR2 YSLEER. V lost 4 bases, J lost 2 bases, and 2 bases stayed unmatched. The CDR3 spans 13 residues. CDR3 nucleotides: TGCGCCAGCAGCCCCGGACAGGCCTACGAGCAGTACTTC. Translated: CASSPGQAYEQYF.

This sequence joins TRBV13 and TRBJ1-6; 9 bases map to TRBD1. The CDR3 totals 20 residues. The junction had 9 bases not matched to a gene; V was cut back by 0 bases and J by 0 bases. In germline, CDR1 is PRHDT, CDR2 FYEKMQ (reference sequence). The CDR3 here is CASSLGVRDRASSYNSPLHF. The CDR3 region has the DNA TGTGCCAGCAGCTTAGGCGTCCGGGACAGGGCTAGCTCCTATAATTCACCCCTCCACTTT. Combining the CDR3 with reference TRBV13 and TRBJ1-6 gives the whole variable domain AAGVIQSPRHLIKEKRETATLKCYPIPRHDTVYWYQQGPGQDPQFLISFYEKMQSDKGSIPDRFSAQQFSDYHSELNMSSLELGDSALYFCASSLGVRDRASSYNSPLHFGNGTRLTVT.

The chain couples TRBV15 to TRBJ2-5; 10 bases map to TRBD1. CDR1 and CDR2 from the germline V gene are LNHNV and YYDKDF (reference sequence). J was trimmed by 4 bases and V by 4 bases; bases with no gene match: 3. This CDR3 spans 14 amino acids. The CDR3 loop is CATSTRTGGETQYF. As DNA, the CDR3 is TGTGCCACCAGCACCAGGACAGGGGGAGAGACCCAGTACTTC.

This sequence joins TRBV11-2 and TRBJ1-1, with 8 bases identical to TRBD1. The CDR3 length is 12 residues. V lost 4 bases, J lost 11 bases, and 6 bases stayed unmatched. Germline CDR1 and CDR2: SGHAT and FQNNGV. The CDR3 DNA reads as TGTGCCAGCAGCTCCCTCAGGGGGCGGGCTTTCTTT. The encoded protein is CASSSLRGRAFF.

The chain joins TRBV30 to TRBJ1-2; D might be TRBD1 (6 bases). V lost 2 bases, J lost 4 bases, and 14 bases lay in between. Looked up from germline, CDR1 is GTSNPN and CDR2 is SVGIG (reference sequence). This CDR3 has 14 amino acids. The CDR3 DNA reads TGTGCCTGGAGTCGAGGGGGAACGGGCTATGGCTACACCTTC. Encoded protein: CAWSRGGTGYGYTF. Supplemented by reference TRBV30 and TRBJ1-2, the full variable domain reads SQTIHQWPATLVQPVGSPLSLECTVEGTSNPNLYWYRQAAGRGLQLLFYSVGIGQISSEVPQNLSASRPQDRQFILSSKKLLLSDSGFYLCAWSRGGTGYGYTFGSGTRLTVV.

The chain uses TRBV5-5 and TRBJ1-1; tentatively, D is TRBD1 (6 bases). Germline CDR1 and CDR2: SGHKS and YYEKEE (reference sequence). CDR3 size: 13 residues. The V end was cut by 4 bases, the J end by 3 bases, with 10 bases between. The CDR3 DNA follows: TGTGCCAGCAGCCTAGGGGGGGACACTGAAGCTTTCTTT. Protein product: CASSLGGDTEAFF.

This sequence joins TRBV2 and TRBJ1-4; D is unresolved. The V gene lost 3 bases and the J gene lost 0 bases, with 8 bases spanning the gap. The germline V gene encodes CDR1 SNHLY and CDR2 FYNNEI. This CDR3 region has 15 residues. CDR3 amino acids: CASSDRIATNEKLFF. The DNA of the CDR3 is TGTGCCAGCAGTGACCGTATTGCAACTAATGAAAAACTGTTTTTT. The full variable domain, completed using reference TRBV2 and TRBJ1-4, is EPEVTQTPSHQVTQMGQEVILRCVPISNHLYFYWYRQILGQKVEFLVSFYNNEISEKSEIFDDQFSVERPDGSNFTLKIRSTKLEDSAMYFCASSDRIATNEKLFFGSGTQLSVL.

The CDR3 DNA sequence: TGTGCCAGCAGCTATGGTCCCTCAAACAGAAATCAGCCCCAGCATTTT. This codes for CASSYGPSNRNQPQHF. This sequence joins TRBV7-9 and TRBJ1-5; the D is unclear. This CDR3 comprises 16 residues. Germline CDR1 is SEHNR and CDR2 is FQNEAQ (reference sequence). Trimming pared 4 bases from V and 4 bases from J, leaving 17 bases between.

The sample holds one count of this clone. The chain uses TRBV4-3 and TRBJ1-2; no reliable D call. Trimming shortened V by 0 bases and J by 5 bases, and 10 bases separated the two germline ends. The CDR3 length is 14 residues. The germline CDR1 and CDR2 sequences are LGHNA and YSLEER. CDR3 loop: CASSQDRHRYGYTF. The CDR3 nucleotides are TGCGCCAGCAGCCAAGATAGGCACAGATATGGCTACACCTTC.

This clone occurred once. The chain employs TRBV19 and TRBJ2-7; TRBD1 aligns across 8 bases. After removal of 6 bases from V and 5 bases from J, the junction contained 12 bases not matched to a gene. The CDR3 loop spans 15 amino acids. Germline V CDR1 and CDR2: LNHDA, SQIVND (reference sequence). CDR3 residues: CASRITTGGWNEQYF. CDR3 coding DNA: TGTGCCAGTAGGATTACAACAGGGGGATGGAACGAGCAGTACTTC.

CDR3 nucleotide sequence: TGTGCCAGCAGGGAAGGGCCACGGGACAGCTACGAGCAGTACGTC. Residues: CASREGPRDSYEQYV. The chain uses TRBV6-1 and TRBJ2-7; the match to TRBD1 covers 7 bases. This CDR3 spans 15 amino acids. Germline CDR1 is MNHNS and CDR2 is SASEGT.

The chain employs TRBV28 and TRBJ2-2, with 10 positions matching TRBD1. The J segment lost 6 bases and the V segment lost 6 bases, leaving 7 bases of the junction unmatched. Germline loops: CDR1 MDHEN, CDR2 SYDVKM. This CDR3 region has 15 residues. The DNA of the CDR3 is TGTGCCAGCAGGACAGGGGGCGCGGTAGCCGGGGAGCTGTTTTTT. Translated: CASRTGGAVAGELFF.

J is TRBJ1-2 and V is TRBV2; 12 bases are shared with TRBD1. The V gene's germline CDR1 is SNHLY and CDR2 FYNNEI. V shed 4 bases, J shed 7 bases, and the junction held 4 bases outside the gene matches. CDR3 length: 14 amino acids. CDR3 bases: TGTGCCAGCAGTGCCGGGACAGGGGGCTCTGGCTACACCTTC. It specifies CASSAGTGGSGYTF.